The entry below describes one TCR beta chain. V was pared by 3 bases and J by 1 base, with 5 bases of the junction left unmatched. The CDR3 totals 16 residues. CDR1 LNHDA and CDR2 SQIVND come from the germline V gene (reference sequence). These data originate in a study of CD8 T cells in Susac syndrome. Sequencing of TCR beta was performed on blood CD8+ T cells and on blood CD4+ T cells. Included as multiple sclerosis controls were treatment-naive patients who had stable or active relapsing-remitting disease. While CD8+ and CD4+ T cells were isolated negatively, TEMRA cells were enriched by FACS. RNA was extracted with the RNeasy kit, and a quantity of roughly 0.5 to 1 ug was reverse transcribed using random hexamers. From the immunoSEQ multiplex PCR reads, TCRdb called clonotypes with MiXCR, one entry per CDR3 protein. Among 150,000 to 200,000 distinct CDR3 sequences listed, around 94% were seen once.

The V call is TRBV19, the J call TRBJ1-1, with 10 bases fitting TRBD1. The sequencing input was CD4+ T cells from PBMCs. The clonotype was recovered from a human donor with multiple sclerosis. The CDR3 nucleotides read TGTGCCAGTAGTATCGGGGACAGGGGATGGAACACTGAAGCTTTCTTT. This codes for CASSIGDRGWNTEAFF.